This record looks at one T cell receptor (beta chain) sequence and its context. Here immunoSEQ multiplex PCR was the method, and the copy in TCRdb shows in-frame clones only, minus some. Of about 150,000 clones listed, about 85% are singletons. The data are from a study of blood T cell repertoires in COVID-19. This CDR3 is built from 15 residues. CDR1 is MNHEY and CDR2 is SMNVEV in the germline V gene (reference sequence). The V end lost 2 bases, the J end lost 4 bases, and 12 bases lay between the germline ends. Sequencing used peripheral blood. J is TRBJ1-3 and V is TRBV27; D is perhaps TRBD1 (5 bases). The sequence derives from a man aged 60 to 69 with COVID-19, enrolled during active disease. The CDR3 coding sequence is TGTGCCAGCAGTTTAAGGGGCAGCTCGGGAAACACCATATATTTT. Its protein product is CASSLRGSSGNTIYF.